Listed here is a single T cell receptor beta chain. Authors' data handling: Amplified reference gene primers provided the basis for estimating nucleated cell counts. Generated by immunoSEQ multiplex PCR, the TCRdb table keeps only in-frame clones and is missing some. V and J calls and clone size are copied from that table; D and trimming were computed from the DNA. The table has tens of thousands of clones, 84% seen once. The sample comes from a study of blood T cell repertoires in COVID-19. Study summary: From the United States, Italy and Spain came samples of acute and convalescent COVID-19. In each case, the material was cDNA or gDNA derived from T cells, B-cell-depleted T cells, or PBMCs.

Germline CDR1 and CDR2: SGHRS and YFSETQ. The CDR3 length is 14 residues. Losses at the gene ends were 4 bases for V and 2 bases for J; bases not matched to a gene: 4. Sample: peripheral blood. This clonotype was obtained from a human donor in a cohort sampled during active COVID-19. The chain links TRBV5-1 to TRBJ2-7, with 9 nucleotides matching TRBD1. The CDR3 protein is CASSVRDRAYEQYF. The CDR3 bases are TGCGCCAGCAGCGTCCGGGACAGGGCCTACGAGCAGTACTTC.